This entry lists 29 T cell receptor beta chains sequenced from one sample in a study of CXCR3-negative and CXCR3-positive naive CD8 T cells. 5' RACE that incorporated UMI labels was used to prepare the TRB cDNA libraries. TCRdb derives one entry per CDR3 protein from the 5' RACE reads, leaving out DNA. The sample totals tens of thousands of distinct CDR3 sequences. Whole-study results and caveats: CXCR3-expressing naive cells carried TRB CDR3s more hydrophobic than those of CXCR3-negative naive cells.

No antigens are known for them. The specimen sequenced was naive CXCR3+ CD8+ T cells from blood. As to subset: CD45RO-CCR7+CD27+CD95- naive CD8+ T cells expressing CXCR3 (TNR3+). The receptors derive from a human donor in good health. Some clones in this sample may be carry-over from other donors' samples.

The chain links TRBV20-1 to TRBJ2-1. The CDR3 consists of 14 residues. Germline V gene data show CDR1 as DFQATT and CDR2 as SNEGSKA (reference sequence). CDR3 amino acids: CSARDIGSYNEQFF.

The V gene is TRBV5-1, the J gene TRBJ2-1. The germline gives CDR1 SGHRS, CDR2 YFSETQ. The CDR3 spans 15 residues. The CDR3 reads CASSATGGSYNEQFF.

The chain joins TRBV20-1 to TRBJ2-7; the TRBD2 assignment by TCRdb is unverifiable without DNA. Germline V gene lookup returns CDR1 DFQATT and CDR2 SNEGSKA (reference sequence). The CDR3 is 13 amino acids. This CDR3 reads CSATDLVSYEQYF.

The rearrangement joins TRBV28 to TRBJ1-5. Germline loops: CDR1 MDHEN, CDR2 SYDVKM. The CDR3 consists of 15 residues. CDR3 sequence reads: CASSRTVSPNQPQHF.

The chain joins TRBV29-1 to TRBJ1-1. The CDR3 totals 11 residues. CDR1 is SQVTM, CDR2 ANQGSEA, per germline. CDR3 sequence reads: CSVERNTEAFF.

The chain joins TRBV20-1 to TRBJ2-5; TCRdb lists TRBD1, though no DNA is available to test this call. The CDR3 runs to 16 residues. Per the germline V gene, CDR1 is DFQATT and CDR2 is SNEGSKA (reference sequence). CDR3: CSAVRDRGLAQETQYF.

V usage is TRBV9 and J usage is TRBJ2-7; TCRdb's D call, TRBD1, is unchecked because there is no DNA. CDR1 SGDLS and CDR2 YYNGEE come from the germline V gene. This CDR3 is built from 15 residues. The CDR3: CASSGRTGRNYEQYF.

This clonotype is deemed medium-sized by its frequency. The chain is built from TRBV6-2 or TRBV6-3 and TRBJ2-7. Germline-derived CDR1 and CDR2 are MNHEY and SVGEGT. The CDR3 length is 11 residues. CDR3 amino acids: CASSYTYEQYF.

This rearrangement joins TRBV7-8 to TRBJ2-7. The germline V gene encodes CDR1 SGHVS and CDR2 FQNEAQ. The CDR3 has 16 amino acids. This chain's CDR3 is CASSLARDDTDYEQYF.

This chain joins TRBV29-1 and TRBJ2-2. CDR3 length equals 11 residues. Germline CDR1 reads SQVTM; CDR2 reads ANQGSEA. CDR3 sequence reads: CSVWYTGELFF.

The V gene is TRBV6-6, the J gene TRBJ2-3. CDR1 is MNHNY and CDR2 is SVGAGI in the germline V gene (reference sequence). The CDR3 has 16 residues. This CDR3 is CASSFLRESSTDTQYF.

This rearrangement joins TRBV7-8 to TRBJ2-1; as DNA is missing, the TRBD1 call by TCRdb cannot be tested. The CDR3 consists of 13 residues. In germline, CDR1 is SGHVS, CDR2 FQNEAQ. Here the CDR3 reads CASSPGVHNEQFF.

This chain uses TRBV18 with TRBJ2-7; TCRdb's D gene call, TRBD2, goes unchecked for lack of DNA. The CDR3 covers 12 residues. Germline V gene data show CDR1 as KGHSH and CDR2 as LQKENI. The CDR3 loop is CASSPGPDEQYF.

This chain joins TRBV15 and TRBJ1-6; TCRdb reports TRBD1, a call that lacks DNA to check it against. The germline gives CDR1 LNHNV, CDR2 YYDKDF (reference sequence). CDR3 length: 16 amino acids. The CDR3 region is CATSQEGDSYNSPLHF.

This chain connects TRBV7-2 to TRBJ1-2; the TCRdb D gene call, TRBD1, has no DNA to confirm it. Per germline, CDR1 SGHTA and CDR2 FQGNSA. The CDR3 covers 15 residues. CDR3 residues: CASSGQDRGGNGYTF.

This chain links TRBV28 with TRBJ2-7; the D gene TCRdb calls, TRBD2, cannot be checked with no DNA. The CDR3 is 13 amino acids. The germline V gene encodes CDR1 MDHEN and CDR2 SYDVKM. The CDR3 region is CASTRTSGYEQYF.

This chain uses TRBV24-1 with TRBJ2-3; TCRdb picks TRBD2, but there is no DNA to check that call. The length of the CDR3 is 16 residues. Germline-derived CDR1 and CDR2 are KGHDR and SFDVKD. The CDR3 protein is CATSDLGSGDTDTQYF.

The CDR3 loop is CSGGQVDYNEQFF. The chain employs TRBV29-1 and TRBJ2-1; TCRdb picks TRBD1, but there is no DNA to check that call. The CDR3 runs to 13 residues. CDR1 and CDR2 from the germline V gene are SQVTM and ANQGSEA.

The V gene is TRBV11-2, the J gene TRBJ2-7. Germline V lookup: CDR1 SGHAT, CDR2 FQNNGV. The CDR3 length is 12 residues. CDR3 sequence: CASSLDRDEQYF.

The chain links TRBV7-8 to TRBJ1-3. This CDR3 has 12 residues. The germline V gene has CDR1 SGHVS and CDR2 FQNEAQ. CDR3 region: CASSLGGNTIYF.

The V call is TRBV7-9, the J call TRBJ1-1; absent DNA, TCRdb's TRBD1 call cannot be checked. CDR3 length: 15 amino acids. Germline loops: CDR1 SEHNR, CDR2 FQNEAQ (reference sequence). The CDR3 sequence is CASSVAGQPNTEAFF.

The gene calls are TRBV29-1 and TRBJ2-7. Germline CDR1 and CDR2: SQVTM and ANQGSEA. The CDR3 is 15 residues long. CDR3 protein: CSAETPSDSSYEQYF.

The rearrangement joins TRBV15 to TRBJ1-5; there is no DNA to check the TCRdb D call of TRBD1. The CDR3 covers 18 residues. Germline values: CDR1 LNHNV, CDR2 YYDKDF (reference sequence). The CDR3 spells CATPLGQGFPERNQPQHF. The variable domain in full, with the rest retrieved from reference TRBV15 and TRBJ1-5, is DAMVIQNPRYQVTQFGKPVTLSCSQTLNHNVMYWYQQKSSQAPKLLFHYYDKDFNNEADTPDNFQSRRPNTSFCFLDIRSPGLGDTAMYLCATPLGQGFPERNQPQHFGDGTRLSIL.

The rearrangement joins TRBV14 to TRBJ1-1. The CDR3 covers 14 residues. Germline CDR1 reads SGHDN; CDR2 reads FVKESK. CDR3 sequence: CASSQDGRRTEAFF. The variable domain in full, completed from reference TRBV14 and TRBJ1-1, reads EAGVTQFPSHSVIEKGQTVTLRCDPISGHDNLYWYRRVMGKEIKFLLHFVKESKQDESGMPNNRFLAERTGGTYSTLKVQPAELEDSGVYFCASSQDGRRTEAFFGQGTRLTVV.

The V and J genes are TRBV28 and TRBJ2-7; the TCRdb call, TRBD2, lacks DNA for checking. Germline assignment: CDR1 MDHEN and CDR2 SYDVKM. The CDR3 extends over 16 amino acids. The CDR3 region is CASSLYPSGSSYEQYF. The full variable domain, in which reference TRBV28 and TRBJ2-7 provide the parts outside the CDR3, is DVKVTQSSRYLVKRTGEKVFLECVQDMDHENMFWYRQDPGLGLRLIYFSYDVKMKEKGDIPEGYSVSREKKERFSLILESASTNQTSMYLCASSLYPSGSSYEQYFGPGTRLTVT.

The chain recombines TRBV4-1 with TRBJ1-5; the TCRdb call, TRBD1, lacks DNA for checking. The CDR3 extends over 17 amino acids. Germline V gene sequence: CDR1 MGHRA, CDR2 YSYEKL. The CDR3 sequence: CASSNKVGGLGNQPQHF.

The chain is built from TRBV27 and TRBJ2-7; TCRdb's D call, TRBD2, is unchecked because there is no DNA. The CDR3 length is 15 residues. CDR1 and CDR2 from the germline V gene are MNHEY and SMNVEV (reference sequence). CDR3 residues: CASSLTIGLHHEQYF.

The rearrangement uses TRBV9 and TRBJ2-7; the TRBD2 assignment by TCRdb is unverifiable without DNA. Per germline, CDR1 SGDLS and CDR2 YYNGEE. The CDR3 loop spans 13 amino acids. The CDR3 protein is CASSVVGGREQYF.

The chain couples TRBV4-2 to TRBJ2-4. Germline V gives CDR1 LGHNA, CDR2 YNFKEQ. The CDR3 is 19 amino acids. The chain's CDR3 is CASSQEAQAFFLAKNIQYF.